The source of this T cell receptor (beta chain) is a study of radiation and T cells in renal cell carcinoma. In the case of this clone: The target antigen is unknown.

TCRdb keeps only in-frame clones here, not all; method: immunoSEQ multiplex PCR. The sample gives tens of thousands of clones, 81% of which show up once; approximately 33% is in the top ten. Indicated time point: blood 4 weeks post-SBRT, at nephrectomy. Treatment specified: 15 Gy SBRT to primary tumor, nephrectomy 4 weeks later. Nephrectomy followed 15 Gy stereotactic body radiation by 4 weeks. Serial blood draws occurred at baseline and 2 and 4 weeks post-SBRT. Notes on the study in general: Without pretreatment biopsies, baseline tumor clonotype presence was undetermined. Top tumor clonotypes rose in blood 2 weeks post-radiation, then contracted.

Trimming stripped 1 base from V and 3 bases from J, with 13 bases between. The CDR3 is 15 amino acids. Germline V CDR1 and CDR2: SGHNT, YYREEE (reference sequence). Material: blood, obtained from a patient whose treatment included radiotherapy and nephrectomy. This TCR derives from a man aged 55 to 70 with renal cell carcinoma. The V gene is TRBV5-4, the J gene TRBJ2-5; D is uncertain. CDR3 DNA: TGTGCCAGCAGCTTGAGAAGGTCTAGTGAAGAGACCCAGTACTTC. This sequence encodes CASSLRRSSEETQYF.